This T cell receptor (beta chain) was profiled in a study of radiation and T cells in renal cell carcinoma. V was cut by 3 bases and J by 4 bases, with 16 bases left in between. The germline gives CDR1 MDHEN, CDR2 SYDVKM. This CDR3 has 16 residues. Measured with immunoSEQ multiplex PCR; TCRdb has only the in-frame clones, and not every one. The data hold 150,000 to 200,000 clones, with about 88% observed a single time. Described time point: blood 4 weeks post-SBRT, at nephrectomy. Sample treatment: 15 Gy SBRT to primary tumor, nephrectomy 4 weeks later. The patient's renal cell carcinoma had clear cell pathology.

The sequenced sample was blood, obtained from a patient whose treatment included radiotherapy and nephrectomy. The TCR comes from a woman between 45 and 65 years old with renal cell carcinoma. The chain couples TRBV28 to TRBJ1-3; D gene unclear. In nucleotides, the CDR3 is TGTGCCAGCAGTTTGGTGGGCCCCCGTACCGGAAACACCATATATTTT. It codes for CASSLVGPRTGNTIYF.